This T cell receptor (beta chain) was sequenced for a study of OX40 agonist ivuxolimab in advanced cancers. Germline assignment: CDR1 MNHEY and CDR2 SMNVEV (reference sequence). The CDR3 loop spans 13 amino acids. V lost 1 base and J 5 bases, leaving 6 bases between the germline ends. This table comes from immunoSEQ multiplex PCR, and its TCRdb copy is limited to in-frame clones, with some not included. Here the sample spans fewer than 70,000 clones, approximately 79% being singletons. The source is an adult with an advanced solid tumor such as melanoma, head and neck, liver or kidney cancer. V gene TRBV27 combines with J gene TRBJ2-4; D is perhaps TRBD1 or TRBD2 (5 bases each). The source was CD4+ or CD8+ T cells sorted from blood, collected in a trial of the OX40 agonist ivuxolimab. The CDR3 nucleotides are TGTGCCAGCAGTTTATTGGGGGAAAACATTCAGTACTTC. It is translated as CASSLLGENIQYF.